A selection of T cell receptor beta chains follows, all from one sample in a study of T cells after posttransplantation cyclophosphamide. Some clones are missing from TCRdb's copy, which holds only in-frame ones; the method was immunoSEQ multiplex PCR. Of around 50,000 clones listed, around nine tenths are singletons. Sequencing was carried out using PBMCs. These receptors all stem from a woman between 50 and 59 years old in good health and a related stem cell transplant donor. CDR3s include the opening cysteine and the closing phenylalanine or tryptophan. The D gene is left open where the match is weak. Not every row has a clone size; where given, it reads once, few, many or a size class.

j_call d_call v_call clone_size cdr3_aa cdr3_nt
TRBJ2-5 TRBD2 TRBV2 . CASSLQRESRETQYF TGTGCCAGCAGTCTCCAGCGGGAGAGTAGGGAGACCCAGTACTTC
TRBJ1-5 . TRBV5-6 . CASSLYTQPQHF TGTGCCAGCAGCTTGTACACTCAGCCCCAGCATTTT
TRBJ2-3 TRBD1 TRBV5-1 . CASSLRDSTDTQYF TGCGCCAGCAGCCTGAGGGACAGTACAGATACGCAGTATTTT
TRBJ2-3 . TRBV7-6 . CASSLRAGTDTQYF TGTGCCAGCAGCTTGCGAGCGGGCACAGATACGCAGTATTTT
TRBJ2-5 TRBD1 TRBV2 . CASSAETGMETQYF TGTGCCAGCAGTGCGGAGACAGGGATGGAGACCCAGTACTTC
TRBJ1-1 . TRBV28 . CASSLVSGFTEAFF TGTGCCAGCAGTTTGGTTTCAGGGTTTACTGAAGCTTTCTTT
TRBJ2-7 . TRBV5-1 once CASSLDAHSYEQYF TGCGCCAGCAGCTTGGACGCACACTCCTACGAGCAGTACTTC
TRBJ1-2 . TRBV6-1 . CASGSTRDNYGYTF TGTGCCAGCGGATCTACCAGGGATAACTATGGCTACACCTTC
TRBJ2-1 . TRBV7-9 . CASSLGLGGGNEQFF TGTGCCAGCAGCTTAGGCTTGGGAGGTGGAAATGAGCAGTTCTTC
TRBJ2-7 TRBD2 TRBV6-7 . CASLSGTSGGYEQYF TGTGCCAGCCTTTCCGGGACTAGCGGGGGCTACGAGCAGTACTTC
TRBJ2-7 . TRBV5-1 . CASSLGPDREVPYEQYF TGCGCCAGCAGCTTGGGCCCCGACAGGGAGGTTCCCTACGAGCAGTACTTC
TRBJ1-2 TRBD1 TRBV4-1 . CASSQPTGGYGYTF TGCGCCAGCAGCCAACCGACAGGGGGCTATGGCTACACCTTC
TRBJ2-1 TRBD2 TRBV28 . CASSRAGGPHNEQFF TGTGCCAGCAGTCGAGCGGGAGGGCCCCACAATGAGCAGTTCTTC
TRBJ2-7 TRBD2 TRBV15 . CATSRAQLAGASYEQYF TGTGCCACCAGCAGGGCTCAACTAGCGGGAGCCTCCTACGAGCAGTACTTC
TRBJ1-1 . TRBV5-5 . CASSFTANTEAFF TGTGCCAGCAGCTTTACAGCGAACACTGAAGCTTTCTTT
TRBJ1-1 TRBD1 TRBV10-3 few CATRDRGNTEAFF TGTGCCACCCGGGACAGGGGGAACACTGAAGCTTTCTTT
TRBJ2-5 TRBD2 TRBV5-4 . CASSILAGGPQETQYF TGTGCCAGCAGCATTTTAGCGGGGGGGCCGCAGGAGACCCAGTACTTC
TRBJ2-1 TRBD2 TRBV9 . CASSPSGISSYNEQFF TGTGCCAGCAGCCCTAGCGGGATTAGCTCCTACAATGAGCAGTTCTTC
TRBJ2-3 TRBD1 TRBV15 . CATSRAGQGTDTQYF TGTGCCACCAGCAGAGCAGGACAGGGAACAGATACGCAGTATTTT
TRBJ2-2 TRBD2 TRBV5-4 . CASSLVAGETGELFF TGTGCCAGCAGCTTGGTGGCGGGGGAGACCGGGGAGCTGTTTTTT
TRBJ2-7 TRBD2 TRBV5-1 . CASSSGGTGSEQYF TGCGCCAGCAGCTCGGGAGGCACTGGTAGCGAGCAGTACTTC
TRBJ2-7 TRBD2 TRBV5-1 . CASSLEGLAGVSYEQYF TGCGCCAGCAGCTTGGAGGGACTAGCGGGAGTATCCTACGAGCAGTACTTC
TRBJ2-7 TRBD1 TRBV7-8 . CASSYDRAQQYF TGTGCCAGCAGCTACGACAGGGCACAGCAGTACTTC
TRBJ2-7 TRBD2 TRBV28 . CASKAGVSPYEQYF TGTGCCAGCAAAGCGGGAGTTTCCCCCTACGAGCAGTACTTC
TRBJ2-1 . TRBV11-3 . CASSLVRGNEQFF TGTGCCAGCAGCTTAGTTAGGGGTAATGAGCAGTTCTTC
TRBJ1-1 TRBD1 TRBV5-1 . CASSPIGQGARGEAFF TGCGCCAGCAGCCCTATCGGACAGGGAGCCCGGGGTGAAGCTTTCTTT
TRBJ2-5 TRBD2 TRBV11-3 . CASSVGLAGEETQYF TGTGCCAGCAGCGTGGGACTAGCGGGAGAAGAGACCCAGTACTTC
TRBJ1-1 TRBD1 TRBV11-1 . CASSPQGDNEAFF TGTGCCAGCAGCCCACAGGGGGACAACGAAGCTTTCTTT
TRBJ2-5 TRBD1 TRBV19 . CASNTGQGGRETQYF TGTGCCAGTAATACGGGACAGGGTGGTCGAGAGACCCAGTACTTC
TRBJ2-7 . TRBV11-2 . CASSSPPREREQYF TGTGCCAGCAGTTCGCCCCCCCGGGAGAGAGAGCAGTACTTC
TRBJ2-2 . TRBV7-9 . CASSSPTGRTGELFF TGTGCCAGCAGCTCGCCGACAGGACGTACCGGGGAGCTGTTTTTT
TRBJ2-2 . TRBV7-7 . CASSHLEAGELFF TGTGCTAGCAGCCACCTTGAGGCCGGGGAGCTGTTTTTT
TRBJ1-3 . TRBV4-1 few CASSQREGFGNTIYF TGCGCCAGCAGCCAGAGGGAGGGGTTTGGAAACACCATATATTTT
TRBJ2-1 TRBD2 TRBV19 . CASSITSGKYNEQFF TGTGCCAGTAGTATAACTAGCGGGAAGTACAATGAGCAGTTCTTC
TRBJ1-5 . TRBV6-1 once CASSENSYNQPQHF TGTGCCAGCAGTGAAAACAGTTACAATCAGCCCCAGCATTTT
TRBJ1-2 . TRBV7-5 . CARSLSCFLLRDTLAFDYTF TGTGCCAGAAGCTTAAGCTGCTTCTTGCTTAGGGACACCTTAGCTTTTGACTACACCTTC
TRBJ1-2 . TRBV27 . CATSTTGNYGYTF TGTGCCACCAGTACCACGGGGAACTATGGCTACACCTTC
TRBJ2-5 TRBD2 TRBV5-4 . CASSLPGGPGGGETQYF TGTGCCAGCAGCCTGCCGGGTGGTCCGGGGGGAGGAGAGACCCAGTACTTC
TRBJ1-3 . TRBV30 once CAWGHSGNTIYF TGTGCCTGGGGCCACTCTGGAAACACCATATATTTT
TRBJ1-1 . TRBV2 . CASTPGGYGTEAFF TGTGCCAGCACCCCGGGGGGCTATGGTACTGAAGCTTTCTTT
TRBJ1-1 . TRBV29-1 . CSVEEARGTEAFF TGCAGCGTTGAAGAGGCCCGGGGCACTGAAGCTTTCTTT
TRBJ2-1 . TRBV7-7 . CASSFGLENEQFF TGTGCCAGCAGCTTCGGACTTGAGAATGAGCAGTTCTTC
TRBJ1-4 TRBD1 TRBV7-9 once CASRGYRGTNEKLFF TGTGCCAGCAGGGGTTACAGGGGAACTAATGAAAAACTGTTTTTT